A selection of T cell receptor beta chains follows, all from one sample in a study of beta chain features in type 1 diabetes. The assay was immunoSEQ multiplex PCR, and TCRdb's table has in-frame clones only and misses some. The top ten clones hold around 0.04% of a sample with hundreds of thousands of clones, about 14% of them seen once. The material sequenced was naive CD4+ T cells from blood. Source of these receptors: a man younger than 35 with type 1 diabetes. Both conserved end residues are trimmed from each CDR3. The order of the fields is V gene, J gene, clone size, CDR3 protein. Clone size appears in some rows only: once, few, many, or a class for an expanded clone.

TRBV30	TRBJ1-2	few	ALNRGNYGYT
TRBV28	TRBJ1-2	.	ASSSPSVEGYT
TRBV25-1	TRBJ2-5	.	ASSRTVQETQY
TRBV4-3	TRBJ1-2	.	ASSQDRHTNGYT
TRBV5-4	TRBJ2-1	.	ASSLASSGGYNEQF
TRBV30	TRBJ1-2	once	AYTNYGYT
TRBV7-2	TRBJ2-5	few	ASSLAPSGGAGETQY
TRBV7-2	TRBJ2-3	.	ASSLAGADTQY
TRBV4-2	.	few	ASSRGGSSSYEQY
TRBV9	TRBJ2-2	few	ASSVGTHNTGELF
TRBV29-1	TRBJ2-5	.	SVDRLQETQY
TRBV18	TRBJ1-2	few	ASSPTGTDPNYGYT
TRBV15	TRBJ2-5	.	ATSRRLAETQY
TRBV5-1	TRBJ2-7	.	ASREAASNYEQY
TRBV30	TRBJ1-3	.	AWILVGNTIY
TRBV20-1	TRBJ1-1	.	GGPEGTEAF
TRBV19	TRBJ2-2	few	ASRRQRNGELF
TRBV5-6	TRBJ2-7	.	ASSLKGPYEQY
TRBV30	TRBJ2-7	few	AWSGTLSYEQY
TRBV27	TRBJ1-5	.	ASSHSGNQPQH
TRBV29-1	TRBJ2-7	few	SVEVPGSSYEQY
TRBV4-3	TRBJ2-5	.	ASSQDREEETQY
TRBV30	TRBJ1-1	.	AWRWGAEAF
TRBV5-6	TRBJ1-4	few	ASSSDPIEKLF
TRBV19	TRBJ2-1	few	ASQTGTAYNEQF
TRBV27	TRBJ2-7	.	ASKVTSGPYEQY
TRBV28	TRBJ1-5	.	ASAARGNQPQH
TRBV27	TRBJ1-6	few	ASSLERSSSYNSPLH
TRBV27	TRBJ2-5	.	ASSFRPQETQY
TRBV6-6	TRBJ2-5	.	ASSLTPRGIQETQY
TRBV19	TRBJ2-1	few	ASKTVGGQQF
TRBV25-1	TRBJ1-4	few	ASSESLEKLF
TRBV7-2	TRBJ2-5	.	ASSLVTGEEETQY
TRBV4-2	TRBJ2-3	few	ASSPVLKGRLNLTDTQY
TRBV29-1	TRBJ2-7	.	SVPGAGGAYEQY
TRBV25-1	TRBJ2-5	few	ASNGHQGTQY
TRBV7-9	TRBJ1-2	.	ASSLNQASGGYT
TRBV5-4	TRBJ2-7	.	ASSLGGDRSYEQY
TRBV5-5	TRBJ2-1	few	ASSLAGALSYNEQF
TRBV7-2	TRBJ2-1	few	ASRSAGGYNEQF
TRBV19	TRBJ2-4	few	ASNLASGTPGNIQY
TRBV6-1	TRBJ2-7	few	ASSEGSYEQY
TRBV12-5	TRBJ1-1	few	ASGLRDSPLEAF
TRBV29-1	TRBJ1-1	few	SVGLRTGVTEAF
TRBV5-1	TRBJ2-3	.	ASSSTGTVTDTQY
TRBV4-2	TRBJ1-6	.	ASSPRQAYSYNSPLH
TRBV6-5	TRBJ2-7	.	ASSYQTGGTNYEQY
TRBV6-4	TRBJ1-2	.	ASSDGTFYGYT
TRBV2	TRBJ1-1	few	ASIWQNTEAF
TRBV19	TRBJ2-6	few	ASSGLAGNPSSGANVLT
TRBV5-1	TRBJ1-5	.	ASSLEGVANQPQH
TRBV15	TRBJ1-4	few	ATEGGEKLF
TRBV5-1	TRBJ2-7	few	ASSMGTGNYEQY
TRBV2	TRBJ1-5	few	ASSENSNQPQH